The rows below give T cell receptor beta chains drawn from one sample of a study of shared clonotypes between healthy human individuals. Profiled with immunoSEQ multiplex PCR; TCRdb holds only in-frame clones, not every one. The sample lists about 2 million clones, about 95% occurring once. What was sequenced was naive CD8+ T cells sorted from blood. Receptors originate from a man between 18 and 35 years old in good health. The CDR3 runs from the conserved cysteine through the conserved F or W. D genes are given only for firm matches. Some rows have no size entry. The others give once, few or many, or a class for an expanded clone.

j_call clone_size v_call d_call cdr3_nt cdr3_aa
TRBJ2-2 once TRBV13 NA TGTGCCAGCAGCTTCCGGGTCGGGGACACCGGGGAGCTGTTTTTT CASSFRVGDTGELFF
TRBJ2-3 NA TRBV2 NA TGTGCCAGCAGTGAAGGGGCAGCGGGTCCCTCTAGCACAGATACGCAGTATTTT CASSEGAAGPSSTDTQYF
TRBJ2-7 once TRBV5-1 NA TGCGCCAGCAGCTGGACAGAAGGCTACGAGCAGTACTTC CASSWTEGYEQYF
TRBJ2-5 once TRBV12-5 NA TGTGCTAGTGGTTTAGGCAAAGAGACCCAGTACTTC CASGLGKETQYF
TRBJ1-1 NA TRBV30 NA TGTGCCTGGGGTTGGGGGGGAGACACTGAAGCTTTCTTT CAWGWGGDTEAFF
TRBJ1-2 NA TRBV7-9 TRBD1 TGTGCCAGCAGCTCCCCCCCGGTGGGGACAGGGAGGTCTCTTGATGGCTACACCTTC CASSSPPVGTGRSLDGYTF
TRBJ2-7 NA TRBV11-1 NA TGTGCCAGCAGCTTAGGGGCAGCCTACGAGCAGTACTTC CASSLGAAYEQYF
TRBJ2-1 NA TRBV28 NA TGTGCCAGCAGCCAAAACGGCGCTATAAACAATGAGCAGTTCTTC CASSQNGAINNEQFF
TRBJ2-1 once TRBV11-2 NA TGTGCCAGCAGCTCGGCAGCTGGCTACAATGAGCAGTTCTTC CASSSAAGYNEQFF
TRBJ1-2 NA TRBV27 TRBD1 TGTGCCAGCAGCCTTCACCCGGGACAGGGATCTAACTATGGCTACACCTTC CASSLHPGQGSNYGYTF
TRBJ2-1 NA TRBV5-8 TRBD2 TGTGCCAGCAGCTTGGAAACGGGAGGGAGCGATGAGCAGTTCTTC CASSLETGGSDEQFF
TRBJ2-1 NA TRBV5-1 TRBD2 TGCGCCAGCAGCTGGGGACGGGACTACTCCTACAATGAGCAGTTCTTC CASSWGRDYSYNEQFF
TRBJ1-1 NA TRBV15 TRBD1 TGTGCCACCAGCAGCCCCGGACAGGGAATACCTGAAGCTTTCTTT CATSSPGQGIPEAFF
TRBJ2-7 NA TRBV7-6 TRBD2 TGTGCCAGCAGCTTAGCTAGCGGGCCAACCTACGAGCAGTACTTC CASSLASGPTYEQYF
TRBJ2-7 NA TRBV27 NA TGTGCCAGCAGTTTATCCTCAGGGTATATCTCCTACGAGCAGTACTTC CASSLSSGYISYEQYF
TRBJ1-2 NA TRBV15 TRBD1 TGTGCCACCAGCAGAGACCGAAATACAGGGGTTGGCTACACCTTC CATSRDRNTGVGYTF
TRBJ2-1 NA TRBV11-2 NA TGTGCCAGCAGCTTAGGGGCAGATGAGCAGTTCTTC CASSLGADEQFF
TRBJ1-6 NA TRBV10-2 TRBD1 TGCGCCAGCAGTGAATGGGACAGGAGCTCCTATAATTCACCCCTCCACTTT CASSEWDRSSYNSPLHF
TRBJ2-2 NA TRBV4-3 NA TGCGCCAGCAGGGGGACAAGAGGGCAATCCGGGGAGCTGTTTTTT CASRGTRGQSGELFF
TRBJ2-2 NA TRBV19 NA TGTGCCAGTAGGGAGGGGATCTTAAGCACCGGGGAGCTGTTTTTT CASREGILSTGELFF
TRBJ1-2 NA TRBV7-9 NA TGTGCCAGCAGCTCTAGCGAATCTCTTGGCTACACCTTC CASSSSESLGYTF
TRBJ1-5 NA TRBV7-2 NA TGTGCCAGCAGCTTAGACGGGGGGCTGAACAATCAGCCCCAGCATTTT CASSLDGGLNNQPQHF
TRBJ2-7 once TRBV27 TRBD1 TGTGTCACAGGGGGCGCGGGCTACGAGCAGTACTTC CVTGGAGYEQYF
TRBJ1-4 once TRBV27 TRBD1 TGTGCCAGCAGTTTTTCCCCAGGGGGTATTGAAAAACTGTTTTTT CASSFSPGGIEKLFF
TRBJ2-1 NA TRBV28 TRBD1 TGTGCCAGCAGCCTAGGGGGACAGTCTTCCAATGAGCAGTTCTTC CASSLGGQSSNEQFF
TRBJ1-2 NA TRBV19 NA TGTGCCAGTAGTATAACAGGCAAGCGAAGCTACACCTTC CASSITGKRSYTF
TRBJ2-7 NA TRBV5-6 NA TGTGCCAGCGGGACGGGAACCTACGAGCAGTACTTC CASGTGTYEQYF
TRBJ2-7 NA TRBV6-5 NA TGTGCCAGCAGTTACGGACAGACTCGGTACGAGCAGTACTTC CASSYGQTRYEQYF
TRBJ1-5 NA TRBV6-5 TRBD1 TGTGCCAGCAGTTCTTCCGGGACAGTCAATCAGCCCCAGCATTTT CASSSSGTVNQPQHF
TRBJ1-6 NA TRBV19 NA TGTGCCAGTAGCATGGAGGCTCAGGCTAATTCACCCCTCCACTTT CASSMEAQANSPLHF
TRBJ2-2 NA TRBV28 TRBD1 TGTGCCAGCAGTTGGACAGGGGGAACCGGGGAGCTGTTTTTT CASSWTGGTGELFF
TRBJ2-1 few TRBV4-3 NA TGCGCCAGCAGCCAAGTACGTCCTAACACAGACTACAATGAGCAGTTCTTC CASSQVRPNTDYNEQFF
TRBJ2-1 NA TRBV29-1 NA TGCAGCGTTGGCGACGGATACAATGAGCAGTTCTTC CSVGDGYNEQFF
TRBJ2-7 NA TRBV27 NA TGTGCCAGCAGTTTAGGAGGGTCAACCTACGAGCAGTACTTC CASSLGGSTYEQYF
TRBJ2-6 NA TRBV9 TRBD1 TGTGCCAGCAGCGCCCGGACAGGGGGCACGTTTGGGGCCAACGTCCTGACTTTC CASSARTGGTFGANVLTF
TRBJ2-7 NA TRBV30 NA TGTGCCTCAGATAAAGGTGAAAGGCACGAGCAGTACTTC CASDKGERHEQYF
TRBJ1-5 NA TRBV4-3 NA TGCGCCAGCAGCCAAGACTTACAGGCAAATCAGCCCCAGCATTTT CASSQDLQANQPQHF
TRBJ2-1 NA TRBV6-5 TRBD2 TGTGCCAGCAGTGCGGGGGGATATGGTAATGAGCAGTTCTTC CASSAGGYGNEQFF
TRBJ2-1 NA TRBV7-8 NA TGTGCCAGCAGCTTAGTGTCTGGGTCAGACAATGAGCAGTTCTTC CASSLVSGSDNEQFF
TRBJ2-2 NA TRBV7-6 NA TGTGCCAGCAGCCGACCGATAGGGGGGATTGGGTACACCGGGGAGCTGTTTTTT CASSRPIGGIGYTGELFF
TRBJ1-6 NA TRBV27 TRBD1 TGTGCCAGCAGTACGGGGACAGGGCATAATTCACCCCTCCACTTT CASSTGTGHNSPLHF
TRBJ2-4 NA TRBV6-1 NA TGTGCCAGCAGTTCACTCGGGAGGATGGGACAGCAGTACTTC CASSSLGRMGQQYF
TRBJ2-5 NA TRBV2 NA TGTGCCAGCAGTGGAGACAAGGAGTACCAAGAGACCCAGTACTTC CASSGDKEYQETQYF
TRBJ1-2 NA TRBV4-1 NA TGCGCCAGCAGCCCCCGGGGCCCTTCTAACTATGGCTACACCTTC CASSPRGPSNYGYTF
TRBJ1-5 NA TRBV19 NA TGTGCCAGTAGCCTGGGACCCTTCGGGGGTCAGCCCCAGCATTTT CASSLGPFGGQPQHF
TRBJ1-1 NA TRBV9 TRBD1 TGTGCCAGCAGCTTAGCCGGGACAGGGCCCGCAGCTTTCTTT CASSLAGTGPAAFF
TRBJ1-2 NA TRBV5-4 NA TGTGCCAGCAGCTTTCCGGGACTTAACTATGGCTACACCTTC CASSFPGLNYGYTF
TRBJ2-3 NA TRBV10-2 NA TGCGCCAGCAGTCCACCCGGGACCGTAAATACGCAGTATTTT CASSPPGTVNTQYF
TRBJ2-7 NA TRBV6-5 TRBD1 TGTGCCAGCACCGACGGGACAGGGAGATACTACGAGCAGTACTTC CASTDGTGRYYEQYF
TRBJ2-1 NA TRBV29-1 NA TGCAGCGTTCCAAGCGCCCACTCCTACAATGAGCAGTTCTTC CSVPSAHSYNEQFF
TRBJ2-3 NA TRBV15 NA TGTGCCACCAGCAGGTCCCGAGTAGGAGGCACAGATACGCAGTATTTT CATSRSRVGGTDTQYF
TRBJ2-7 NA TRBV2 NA TGTGCCAGCAGTGAAGGACAATACGAGCAGTACTTC CASSEGQYEQYF
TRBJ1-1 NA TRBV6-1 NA TGTGCCAGCAGTGAAGCCCCCGGTAACACTGAAGCTTTCTTT CASSEAPGNTEAFF
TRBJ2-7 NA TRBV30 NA TGTGCCTGGAGTGTGGTAGGGGTCCACGAGCAGTACTTC CAWSVVGVHEQYF
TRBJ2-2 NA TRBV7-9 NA TGTGCCAGCAGCCCGGATCCACGTTTCTCCAACACCGGGGAGCTGTTTTTT CASSPDPRFSNTGELFF
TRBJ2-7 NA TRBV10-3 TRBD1 TGTGCCATCGGGACAGGGGGATCTTACGAGCAGTACTTC CAIGTGGSYEQYF
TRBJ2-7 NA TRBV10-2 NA TGCGCCAGCAGTGAAACTACCAAGAGCTCCTACGAGCAGTACTTC CASSETTKSSYEQYF
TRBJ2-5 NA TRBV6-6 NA TGTGCCAGCAGTTACTCACTCCCGGGAGAAGAGACCCAGTACTTC CASSYSLPGEETQYF
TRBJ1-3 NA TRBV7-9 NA TGTGCCAGCAGCCCGGAGGCCTTGAGAGGGGACCACACCATATATTTT CASSPEALRGDHTIYF